These 10 T cell receptor beta chains were sequenced from one sample in a study of T-cell reconstitution after alpha-beta-depleted transplantation in children (dated by TCRdb to 2016 to 2017). The library was produced with PCR. Sequencing took place on an Illumina HiSeq 2500. TCR library preparation used molecular barcoding, with unique molecular identifiers applied to normalize quantification of the TCRbeta repertoire. TCRdb passed the public sequencing reads through fastp at Q25 and MiXCR, retaining productive beta sequences. One record per CDR3 amino acid sequence lists the most common genes and DNA. In this sample the table shows about 980,000 distinct CDR3 sequences, about 31% of which occur a single time. Under 30% of the sample is held by the ten biggest clonotypes. The treatment or condition label, read with the paper, signifies: allogeneic hematopoietic cell transplantation with graft depleted of TCRalphabeta T cells and CD19 B cells.

This specimen consisted of PBMCs, mostly from graft donor cells, obtained 360 days after TCRalphabeta/CD19-depleted stem cell transplant. These receptors were obtained from a boy younger than two who had a stem cell transplant for SCID, so the T cells may come from the graft donor.

Only a few counts were recorded for this clonotype. The chain is built from TRBV30 and TRBJ2-1; D is possibly TRBD1 or TRBD2 (7 bases each). CDR3 length equals 12 residues. V dropped 4 bases and J dropped 7 bases, with 11 bases sitting between them. Germline-derived CDR1 and CDR2 are GTSNPN and SVGIG (reference sequence). The CDR3 DNA reads as TGTGCCTGGACAGGGGGGGCGAATGAGCAGTTCTTC. This sequence encodes CAWTGGANEQFF.

The chain recombines TRBV5-1 with TRBJ2-7; D remains ambiguous. Trimming removed 9 bases from V and 2 bases from J, with 15 bases in between. Per germline, CDR1 SGHRS and CDR2 YFSETQ. The CDR3 extends over 13 amino acids. The CDR3 spells CATRRASTYEQYF. DNA for the CDR3: TGCGCCACCCGTCGGGCCAGCACCTACGAGCAGTACTTC.

V is TRBV7-9 and J is TRBJ2-7; TRBD1 matches at 8 bases. This CDR3 is 15 amino acids long. Trimming took 0 bases from V and 7 from J; bases not matched to a gene: 8. Germline V gene lookup returns CDR1 SEHNR and CDR2 FQNEAQ (reference sequence). CDR3 loop: CASSLANRGTQEQYF. CDR3 nucleotide sequence: TGTGCCAGCAGCTTAGCCAACAGGGGGACGCAAGAGCAGTACTTC. Using reference TRBV7-9 and TRBJ2-7 for the parts outside the CDR3, the full variable domain is DTGVSQNPRHKITKRGQNVTFRCDPISEHNRLYWYRQTLGQGPEFLTYFQNEAQLEKSRLLSDRFSAERPKGSFSTLEIQRTEQGDSAMYLCASSLANRGTQEQYFGPGTRLTVT.

The count of this clonotype is one. V usage is TRBV27 and J usage is TRBJ2-1; 10 bases fit TRBD2. This CDR3 spans 14 amino acids. V dropped 6 bases and J dropped 5; count of bases not matched to a gene: 4. Germline V lookup: CDR1 MNHEY, CDR2 SMNVEV (reference sequence). CDR3 sequence: CASRLLAGNNEQFF. The CDR3 region has the DNA TGTGCCAGCAGATTACTAGCGGGAAACAATGAGCAGTTCTTC.

The chain uses TRBV12-3 or TRBV12-4 and TRBJ2-1, with D perhaps TRBD2 (6 bases). This CDR3 comprises 14 residues. V lost 6 bases and J lost 7, with 16 bases in between. The CDR3 DNA is TGTGCCAGCAGCCTAGGGGAGGTGCGGAATGAGCAGTTCTTC. Its translation is CASSLGEVRNEQFF.

This rearrangement joins TRBV20-1 to TRBJ2-1, with D perhaps matching TRBD2 (7 bases). CDR1 and CDR2 (germline): DFQATT, SNEGSKA (reference sequence). The CDR3 is 16 amino acids. V lost 1 base, J lost 3 bases, and 16 bases lay in between. The CDR3 spells CSARAPGRGRYNEQFF. The CDR3 DNA reads as TGCAGTGCTAGAGCCCCAGGGCGGGGGCGCTACAATGAGCAGTTCTTC.

V is TRBV12-3 or TRBV12-4 and J is TRBJ1-6, with D possibly TRBD1 on 6 matching bases. The CDR3 sequence is 17 residues long. V lost 5 bases to trimming and J lost 6 bases, with 20 bases between them. The CDR3 region has the DNA TGTGCCAGCAGTCCCCGTGACCGAGGGGGAGGTAATTCACCCCTCCACTTT. Amino acids: CASSPRDRGGGNSPLHF.

This clonotype has only a few counts. This chain joins TRBV19 and TRBJ2-3; TRBD1 aligns across 9 bases. This CDR3 comprises 15 residues. The ends lost 3 bases at V and 5 bases at J; junction bases unmatched: 6. CDR1 LNHDA and CDR2 SQIVND come from the germline V gene (reference sequence). The chain's CDR3 is CASSIGDRGGDTQYF. CDR3 DNA sequence: TGTGCCAGTAGTATTGGTGACAGGGGGGGAGATACGCAGTATTTT. The full variable domain, with the rest looked up from reference TRBV19 and TRBJ2-3, is DGGITQSPKYLFRKEGQNVTLSCEQNLNHDAMYWYRQDPGQGLRLIYYSQIVNDFQKGDIAEGYSVSREKKESFPLTVTSAQKNPTAFYLCASSIGDRGGDTQYFGPGTRLTVL.

The rearrangement links TRBV12-3 or TRBV12-4 to TRBJ2-2; no clear D gene. V was pared by 6 bases and J by 1 base, with 9 bases between. There are 14 residues in the CDR3. The CDR3 DNA reads as TGTGCCAGCAGGACACAGCTGAACACCGGGGAGCTGTTTTTT. Its protein product is CASRTQLNTGELFF.

This clonotype has just a few counts. V and J are TRBV5-1 and TRBJ2-3; D is possibly TRBD2 (5 bases). Germline V gives CDR1 SGHRS, CDR2 YFSETQ. This CDR3 has 16 residues. Trimming cost V 0 bases and J 3 bases, with 14 bases left between them. CDR3 nucleotide sequence: TGCGCCAGCAGCTTGGCCGCTAGCACCAGGACAGATACGCAGTATTTT. This sequence encodes CASSLAASTRTDTQYF. The complete variable domain, with remaining parts taken from reference TRBV5-1 and TRBJ2-3, reads KAGVTQTPRYLIKTRGQQVTLSCSPISGHRSVSWYQQTPGQGLQFLFEYFSETQRNKGNFPGRFSGRQFSNSRSEMNVSTLELGDSALYLCASSLAASTRTDTQYFGPGTRLTVL.